This T cell receptor (beta chain) was recorded in a study of radiotherapy plus CTLA-4 blockade in lung cancer. This CDR3 spans 14 amino acids. V lost 2 bases and J 1 base, leaving 9 bases between the germline ends. Per the germline V gene, CDR1 is MNHNY and CDR2 is SVGAGI (reference sequence). Turning to this clone: Its antigen is as yet unknown.

Study-level results: Among reported predictors of response, early blood T cell clone dynamics with interferon-beta performed best.

Profiled with immunoSEQ multiplex PCR; TCRdb holds only in-frame clones, not every one. The sample gives about 60,000 clones, 77% of which show up once; 3.5% to 4.5% is in the top ten. This TCR was sampled from a human donor with non-small cell lung cancer who had a partial response to radiotherapy plus ipilimumab. This sequence joins TRBV6-6 and TRBJ2-7, with unresolved D. Sample: peripheral blood, taken from a patient treated with radiotherapy plus ipilimumab. CDR3 amino acids: CASSYPGSSYEQYF. The CDR3 bases are TGTGCCAGCAGTTACCCCGGGTCATCCTACGAGCAGTACTTC.